These 29 T cell receptor beta chains share one sample of origin, sequenced in a study of shared clonotypes between healthy human individuals. TCRdb's table, derived via immunoSEQ multiplex PCR, lists solely in-frame clones and lacks some. In the table there are more than 2 million clones, almost 96% of which are singletons. What was sequenced was naive CD4+ T cells sorted from blood. Subset defined: CD45RA+ positively selected. Receptors were obtained from a man aged 18 to 30 in good health.

The chain joins TRBV11-2 to TRBJ2-5; D is unclear. The CDR3 is 14 residues long. Trimming shortened V by 4 bases and J by 7 bases, and 16 bases separated the two germline ends. Germline CDR1 SGHAT, CDR2 FQNNGV. CDR3: CASSSHRYGGTQYF. The CDR3 DNA follows: TGTGCCAGCAGCTCCCACCGATACGGCGGGACCCAGTACTTC.

Turning to this clone: The identical CDR3 is also encoded by other nucleotide sequences in the sample. The CDR3 region has the DNA TGTGCCAGCAGCCGGACGGCAACTAATGAAAAACTGTTTTTT. Its protein is CASSRTATNEKLFF. This chain connects TRBV6-5 to TRBJ1-4; no clear D. The germline V and J ends were trimmed by 6 bases and 0 bases, with 8 bases remaining between them. The CDR3 is 14 amino acids. Germline V gene sequence: CDR1 MNHEY, CDR2 SVGAGI.

The chain uses TRBV2 and TRBJ1-2; 11 bases are shared with TRBD1. The CDR3 totals 13 residues. With V trimmed by 10 bases and J by 2 bases, 3 bases remained unmatched. CDR1 is SNHLY, CDR2 FYNNEI, per germline. The CDR3 reads CATRDRGNYGYTF. The CDR3 nucleotides read TGTGCCACCCGGGACAGGGGGAACTATGGCTACACCTTC.

The gene calls are TRBV10-3 and TRBJ2-1, with TRBD2 matching 11 bases. The CDR3 is made up of 14 amino acids. Germline V CDR1 and CDR2: ENHRY, SYGVKD. With 6 bases clipped from V and 8 bases from J, the junction kept 6 bases outside the gene matches. For the CDR3, the DNA is TGTGCCATCAGCTTGACTAGCGGGAAGGATGAGCAGTTCTTC. It codes for CAISLTSGKDEQFF.

The chain uses TRBV5-1 and TRBJ2-1; weak D call: TRBD1 (5 bases). Germline V CDR1 and CDR2: SGHRS, YFSETQ. The CDR3 sequence is 12 residues long. Trimming shortened V by 5 bases and J by 9 bases, and 12 bases separated the two germline ends. CDR3 in amino acids: CASRRGSAEQFF. The CDR3 DNA reads as TGCGCCAGCAGAAGGGGCTCGGCTGAGCAGTTCTTC.

The chain couples TRBV27 to TRBJ1-4; a possible D gene is TRBD1 (6 bases). Trimming stripped 6 bases from V and 6 bases from J, with 8 bases between. The CDR3 is 12 residues long. The germline V gene encodes CDR1 MNHEY and CDR2 SMNVEV (reference sequence). The CDR3 coding sequence is TGTGCCAGCAGAGGGGGGGATGAAAAACTGTTTTTT. Translation gives CASRGGDEKLFF.

The chain couples TRBV5-1 to TRBJ2-5; possible D gene TRBD2, 5 bases. This CDR3 is built from 14 residues. CDR1 SGHRS and CDR2 YFSETQ come from the germline V gene. Trimming shortened V by 0 bases and J by 10 bases, and 16 bases separated the two germline ends. Here the CDR3 reads CASSLDASSGCQYF. In DNA form, the CDR3 reads TGCGCCAGCAGCTTGGACGCAAGCTCGGGGTGCCAGTACTTC.

The gene calls are TRBV10-2 and TRBJ2-7, with 8 positions matching TRBD1. The CDR3 totals 17 residues. The V segment lost 5 bases and the J segment 1 base; nucleotides outside the gene matches: 13. Germline values: CDR1 WSHSY, CDR2 SAAADI. This CDR3 reads CASSSGRQGRISYEQYF. Here the CDR3 DNA reads TGCGCCAGCAGTTCCGGAAGACAGGGGAGAATTTCCTACGAGCAGTACTTC.

This chain joins TRBV5-1 and TRBJ2-3, with D perhaps matching TRBD2 (5 bases). This CDR3 spans 15 amino acids. The V gene lost 0 bases and the J gene lost 5 bases, with 13 bases spanning the gap. Per the germline V gene, CDR1 is SGHRS and CDR2 is YFSETQ. The CDR3 sequence: CASSLEGTRGDTQYF. CDR3 nucleotide sequence: TGCGCCAGCAGCTTGGAGGGTACCCGGGGAGATACGCAGTATTTT.

This clone has only one observation. This chain joins TRBV6-6 and TRBJ2-1, with 9 bases lining up with TRBD2. Germline V gene sequence: CDR1 MNHNY, CDR2 SVGAGI (reference sequence). The CDR3 is 15 residues long. With V trimmed by 6 bases and J by 5 bases, 8 bases remained unmatched. The CDR3 protein is CASRILAGTHNEQFF. DNA for the CDR3: TGTGCCAGCAGGATTCTAGCGGGGACTCACAATGAGCAGTTCTTC.

Concerning this clone: The same CDR3 can be traced to other DNA sequences in this sample. The chain recombines TRBV27 with TRBJ2-1, with TRBD2 matching 7 bases. The CDR3 length is 15 residues. Looked up from germline, CDR1 is MNHEY and CDR2 is SMNVEV (reference sequence). V gave up 7 bases and J gave up 0 bases; unmatched junction bases: 6. In DNA form, the CDR3 reads TGTGCCAGCATCCACACGGGGGGCTCCTACAATGAGCAGTTCTTC. Translation: CASIHTGGSYNEQFF.

The CDR3 loop is CASSQTRTGLYGYTF. The CDR3 coding sequence is TGTGCCAGCAGCCAGACCAGGACAGGCCTCTATGGCTACACCTTC. This chain joins TRBV6-5 and TRBJ1-2; 7 bases match TRBD1. The V gene's germline CDR1 is MNHEY and CDR2 SVGAGI. The CDR3 totals 15 residues. V gave up 6 bases and J gave up 4 bases; unmatched junction bases: 11.

This clone showed up just a few times. The chain carries TRBV7-9 and TRBJ1-2; D unclear. V was trimmed by 5 bases and J by 8 bases, leaving 12 bases between them. From germline, CDR1 is SEHNR and CDR2 FQNEAQ (reference sequence). The length of the CDR3 is 12 residues. The CDR3 region is CASSDHRLGYTF. The CDR3 DNA follows: TGTGCCAGCAGCGATCATAGGTTAGGCTACACCTTC.

This clone was recorded only once. The chain joins TRBV5-1 to TRBJ1-2, with D maybe TRBD1 (5 bases). Trimming stripped 3 bases from V and 5 bases from J, with 14 bases between. CDR1 is SGHRS, CDR2 YFSETQ, per germline. The CDR3 runs to 14 residues. CDR3 in amino acids: CASSWGERGYGYTF. The CDR3 DNA follows: TGCGCCAGCAGCTGGGGGGAGAGAGGGTATGGCTACACCTTC.

This clone came up a few times. V is TRBV6-5 and J is TRBJ1-2, with a tentative D call TRBD1 (6 bases). CDR1 is MNHEY, CDR2 SVGAGI, per germline. V was pared by 6 bases and J by 6 bases, with 17 bases between. This CDR3 comprises 14 residues. Here the CDR3 DNA reads TGTGCCAGCAGGCCTACCGGGGGGCGGAATGGCTACACCTTC. It specifies CASRPTGGRNGYTF.

The J gene is TRBJ1-6, the V gene TRBV5-6, with D maybe TRBD1 (5 bases). CDR1 and CDR2 from the germline V gene are SGHDT and YYEEEE. The CDR3 has 17 residues. V lost 3 bases, J lost 5 bases, and 18 bases lay in between. The CDR3 bases are TGTGCCAGCAGCTCGACTATCGGGACCGCAGATAATTCACCCCTCCACTTT. This sequence encodes CASSSTIGTADNSPLHF.

This chain joins TRBV27 and TRBJ1-2, with a weak D call TRBD1 (5 bases). CDR1 and CDR2 from the germline V gene are MNHEY and SMNVEV (reference sequence). V dropped 8 bases and J dropped 5 bases, with 9 bases sitting between them. CDR3 length: 11 amino acids. In nucleotides, the CDR3 is TGTGCCAGCGGTAAGGGGTATGGCTACACCTTC. Protein sequence: CASGKGYGYTF.

The chain couples TRBV28 to TRBJ1-5; 7 nucleotides match TRBD1. Germline CDR1 is MDHEN and CDR2 is SYDVKM. The CDR3 is made up of 14 amino acids. V lost 8 bases to trimming and J lost 6 bases; unmatched junction nucleotides: 10. CDR3 coding DNA: TGTGCCAGCCGCCCCGAGGCAGGGGGTCAGCCCCAGCATTTT. This codes for CASRPEAGGQPQHF.

The chain couples TRBV2 to TRBJ2-7, with D possibly being TRBD1 (5 bases). Germline CDR1 and CDR2: SNHLY and FYNNEI. V lost 6 bases and J 4 bases, leaving 7 bases between the germline ends. The CDR3 is 11 residues long. This CDR3 reads CASRQVYEQYF. CDR3 nucleotides: TGTGCCAGCAGACAGGTTTACGAGCAGTACTTC. The full variable domain, in which reference TRBV2 and TRBJ2-7 provide the parts outside the CDR3, is EPEVTQTPSHQVTQMGQEVILRCVPISNHLYFYWYRQILGQKVEFLVSFYNNEISEKSEIFDDQFSVERPDGSNFTLKIRSTKLEDSAMYFCASRQVYEQYFGPGTRLTVT.

This clone was seen only once. The chain is built from TRBV5-5 and TRBJ2-1, with D hard to call. V was cut by 0 bases and J by 7 bases, with 5 bases left in between. Germline CDR1 is SGHKS and CDR2 is YYEKEE (reference sequence). CDR3 length equals 12 residues. Here the CDR3 reads CASSLGVNEQFF. The DNA of the CDR3 is TGTGCCAGCAGCTTGGGCGTTAATGAGCAGTTCTTC. The entire variable domain, with the rest obtained from reference TRBV5-5 and TRBJ2-1, is as follows: DAGVTQSPTHLIKTRGQQVTLRCSPISGHKSVSWYQQVLGQGPQFIFQYYEKEERGRGNFPDRFSARQFPNYSSELNVNALLLGDSALYLCASSLGVNEQFFGPGTRLTVL.

The chain links TRBV7-2 to TRBJ1-1; D uncertain. Between the trimmed V and J ends, which lost 3 bases and 3 bases, there was a span of 14 bases. This CDR3 has 15 amino acids. Germline CDR1 reads SGHTA; CDR2 reads FQGNSA. The CDR3 DNA reads as TGTGCCAGCAGCTTGGGCCTGGGCGAGGACACTGAAGCTTTCTTT. Protein sequence: CASSLGLGEDTEAFF.

In its sample, this clone was seen a few times. V is TRBV7-2 and J is TRBJ1-6; D remains unclear. The germline CDR1 and CDR2 sequences are SGHTA and FQGNSA. The CDR3 has 13 residues. V lost 6 bases and J lost 5, with 8 bases in between. CDR3 protein: CASSWTDNSPLHF. The DNA for the CDR3 is TGTGCCAGCAGTTGGACGGATAATTCACCCCTCCACTTT.

In regard to this clone: The same CDR3 can be traced to other DNA sequences in this sample. This chain joins TRBV6-5 and TRBJ2-1; D uncertain. V dropped 2 bases and J dropped 10 bases, with 6 bases sitting between them. Germline values: CDR1 MNHEY, CDR2 SVGAGI. The CDR3 length is 11 residues. The DNA of the CDR3 is TGTGCCAGCAGTTACAGGTTGGAGCAGTTCTTC. Translation: CASSYRLEQFF.

Points on this clone: No DNA is shown, since the ends of the CDR3 on it are uncertain; the CDR3 is the one TCRdb lists. This chain uses TRBV5-6 with TRBJ2-1; no check of the table's D call, TRBD2, against the DNA was made. The CDR3 adds up to 16 amino acids, both ends counted. Germline CDR1 is SGHDT and CDR2 is YYEEEE. The CDR3 here is CASSSRASVGPGEQFF.

The rearrangement links TRBV6-6 to TRBJ1-3; possibly TRBD1 for D (5 bases). This CDR3 is 16 amino acids long. The V end was cut by 2 bases, the J end by 0 bases, with 11 bases between. From germline, CDR1 is MNHNY and CDR2 SVGAGI (reference sequence). CDR3 coding DNA: TGTGCCAGCAGTTACGGGGGACTGAGCTCTGGAAACACCATATATTTT. Translating gives CASSYGGLSSGNTIYF.

The chain couples TRBV16 to TRBJ1-6; no definite D call. The V and J ends lost 1 base and 6 bases respectively, with 10 bases between them. This CDR3 is built from 15 residues. The germline gives CDR1 KGHSY, CDR2 FQNENV. The CDR3 sequence: CASSQLTSSNSPLHF. Written as DNA, the CDR3 is TGTGCCAGCAGCCAATTGACAAGCTCTAATTCACCCCTCCACTTT.

This sequence joins TRBV7-2 and TRBJ1-5; D is uncertain. Trimming removed 4 bases from V and 7 bases from J, with 17 bases in between. CDR3 length: 15 residues. Germline V gives CDR1 SGHTA, CDR2 FQGNSA. The CDR3 loop is CASSSGGWYGQPQHF. The CDR3 DNA reads TGTGCCAGCAGCTCTGGAGGATGGTATGGACAGCCCCAGCATTTT.

This clone has just one count. The chain combines TRBV7-2 with TRBJ2-5; 7 positions agree with TRBD1. Germline CDR1 is SGHTA and CDR2 is FQGNSA. V lost 5 bases to trimming and J lost 5 bases; unmatched junction nucleotides: 5. The CDR3 is made up of 13 amino acids. DNA of the CDR3: TGTGCCAGCAGCCTCAGGGGGACGGAGACCCAGTACTTC. It specifies CASSLRGTETQYF.

The genes are TRBV28 and TRBJ1-2; the D gene is possibly TRBD1 (6 bases). V was cut by 4 bases and J by 8 bases, with 23 bases left in between. The CDR3 covers 16 residues. In germline, CDR1 is MDHEN, CDR2 SYDVKM. In nucleotides, the CDR3 is TGTGCCAGCAGTTCCCCTCAGGGGAGGGAGGCTGGGGGCTACACCTTC. Amino acid sequence: CASSSPQGREAGGYTF.